The 25 T cell receptor beta chains given below trace back to one sample, sequenced in a study of shared clonotypes between healthy human individuals (dated by TCRdb to the early 2020s). Preparation of the library involved the immunoSEQ multiplex PCR assay. Not all clones reach the TCRdb copy of this immuneACCESS table, which keeps in-frame sequences only. Checked studies attribute under half of the gap to unresolved V genes and leave the rest unexplained. A total of some 1.4 million clones appear in this sample, approximately 96% of them only once. The ten largest account for approximately 1.1% of the sample. The source material was naive CD4+ T cells sorted from blood. The cell subset or site label corresponds to: CD45RA+ positively selected. These receptors were collected from a man under 40 in good health.

On this clone: The same CDR3 also results from other DNA sequences found in this sample. CDR3 in DNA: TGTGCCAGCAGCCCGGTCTCTGGGGCCAACGTCCTGACTTTC. This sequence encodes CASSPVSGANVLTF. The chain is built from TRBV27 and TRBJ2-6, with D hard to call. Per the germline V gene, CDR1 is MNHEY and CDR2 is SMNVEV (reference sequence). The CDR3 has 14 residues. V was pared by 6 bases and J by 0 bases, with 6 bases between.

This chain links TRBV2 with TRBJ1-1, with D possibly matching TRBD1 (6 bases). From germline, CDR1 is SNHLY and CDR2 FYNNEI. The CDR3 is 15 residues long. Trimming stripped 6 bases from V and 0 bases from J, with 14 bases between. Written as DNA, the CDR3 is TGTGCCAGCAGGTTACCGGGACATATGAACACTGAAGCTTTCTTT. Translating it yields CASRLPGHMNTEAFF.

This rearrangement joins TRBV5-1 to TRBJ1-2; the D gene is possibly TRBD1 (6 bases). Germline V gene sequence: CDR1 SGHRS, CDR2 YFSETQ. V shed 9 bases and J shed 8 bases, with 14 bases lying between them. This CDR3 contains 11 residues. CDR3 amino acids: CATTGGQGYTF. In DNA, the CDR3 is TGCGCCACCACGGGGGGGCAAGGCTACACCTTC. Together with reference TRBV5-1 and TRBJ1-2, the CDR3 gives the full variable domain: KAGVTQTPRYLIKTRGQQVTLSCSPISGHRSVSWYQQTPGQGLQFLFEYFSETQRNKGNFPGRFSGRQFSNSRSEMNVSTLELGDSALYLCATTGGQGYTFGSGTRLTVV.

The rearrangement links TRBV2 to TRBJ2-5; TRBD2 is a possible D gene (7 bases). V dropped 8 bases and J dropped 5 bases, with 12 bases sitting between them. The CDR3 length is 12 residues. The germline V gene encodes CDR1 SNHLY and CDR2 FYNNEI. The CDR3 loop is CASLGGGETQYF. In DNA form, the CDR3 reads TGTGCCAGCTTGGGAGGGGGGGAGACCCAGTACTTC.

V and J are TRBV28 and TRBJ2-7; 7 nucleotides line up with TRBD1. With V trimmed by 5 bases and J by 2 bases, 6 bases remained unmatched. CDR3 length equals 14 residues. Per the germline V gene, CDR1 is MDHEN and CDR2 is SYDVKM. Written as DNA, the CDR3 is TGTGCCAGCAGTCTCGGGGACAGAGCCTACGAGCAGTACTTC. This translates into CASSLGDRAYEQYF.

The rearrangement uses TRBV5-1 and TRBJ2-1, with 10 bases aligning to TRBD2. Germline CDR1 is SGHRS and CDR2 is YFSETQ. This CDR3 contains 16 residues. V gave up 0 bases and J gave up 7 bases; unmatched junction bases: 7. CDR3 amino acids: CASSLEPSGSRNEQFF. The CDR3 DNA reads as TGCGCCAGCAGCTTGGAACCTAGCGGGAGCCGGAATGAGCAGTTCTTC.

CDR3: CASSQNPGSIYEQYF. The CDR3 DNA reads TGTGCCAGCAGCCAAAATCCGGGGTCTATCTACGAGCAGTACTTC. The chain carries TRBV14 and TRBJ2-7, with D perhaps TRBD2 (5 bases). CDR1 and CDR2 from the germline V gene are SGHDN and FVKESK. Trimming pared 2 bases from V and 3 bases from J, leaving 14 bases between. The CDR3 spans 15 residues.

V and J are TRBV6-1 and TRBJ2-7; TRBD1 agrees at 11 bases. This CDR3 has 14 residues. V was pared by 7 bases and J by 1 base, with 3 bases of the junction left unmatched. The germline gives CDR1 MNHNS, CDR2 SASEGT. In DNA form, the CDR3 reads TGTGCCAGCACCAGGGACAGGGGGTCCTACGAGCAGTACTTC. It yields the protein CASTRDRGSYEQYF.

The CDR3 loop reads CASSLPGGADIFRGYTF. CDR3 nucleotide sequence: TGTGCCAGCAGCCTTCCCGGTGGGGCAGACATCTTCCGTGGCTACACCTTC. The chain has TRBV28 and TRBJ1-2; perhaps TRBD1 as D (5 bases). The CDR3 runs to 17 residues. Trimming removed 6 bases at V and 7 bases at J, with 27 bases between. The germline V gene has CDR1 MDHEN and CDR2 SYDVKM.

The chain couples TRBV29-1 to TRBJ2-3; D is unresolved. CDR1 is SQVTM and CDR2 is ANQGSEA in the germline V gene. The CDR3 runs 14 residues. V was trimmed by 7 bases and J by 6 bases, leaving 20 bases between them. CDR3 loop: CSGGTNDAPDTQYF. The CDR3, as DNA: TGCAGCGGCGGAACTAACGACGCCCCTGATACGCAGTATTTT.

For this clone: Other DNA sequences from this sample encode an identical CDR3 as well. The chain combines TRBV28 with TRBJ1-2; D gene ambiguous. Between the trimmed V and J ends, which lost 3 bases and 2 bases, there was a span of 7 bases. Per the germline V gene, CDR1 is MDHEN and CDR2 is SYDVKM. This CDR3 has 13 residues. The CDR3 nucleotides are TGTGCCAGCAGTTTCGGTGGGAACTATGGCTACACCTTC. Encoded protein: CASSFGGNYGYTF.

V is TRBV30 and J is TRBJ1-2, with D perhaps matching TRBD1 (5 bases). V was pared by 2 bases and J by 3 bases, with 10 bases between. CDR1 GTSNPN and CDR2 SVGIG come from the germline V gene (reference sequence). This CDR3 spans 13 amino acids. This CDR3 reads CAWSPGGYYGYTF. As DNA, the CDR3 is TGTGCCTGGAGTCCCGGGGGGTACTATGGCTACACCTTC.

The chain recombines TRBV5-5 with TRBJ2-1; D call uncertain. The CDR3 totals 13 residues. Germline CDR1 SGHKS, CDR2 YYEKEE (reference sequence). Trimming cost V 4 bases and J 3 bases, with 8 bases left between them. The CDR3 region is CASSPLIYNEQFF. The CDR3 DNA follows: TGTGCCAGCAGCCCCCTGATCTACAATGAGCAGTTCTTC.

The rearrangement links TRBV28 to TRBJ2-3, with 10 positions matching TRBD2. Germline trimming cut 10 bases from V and 2 bases from J; bases unmatched to any gene: 6. This CDR3 has 14 amino acids. Per the germline V gene, CDR1 is MDHEN and CDR2 is SYDVKM. CDR3 bases: TGTGCCACCAAGGGACTAGCGATCACAGATACGCAGTATTTT. Protein sequence: CATKGLAITDTQYF.

This clone has a single count. Other nucleotide sequences in the sample specify the same CDR3. The genes are TRBV11-3 and TRBJ2-3; TRBD2 is a possible D gene (5 bases). V was cut by 5 bases and J by 5 bases, with 8 bases left in between. The CDR3 extends over 12 amino acids. Per the germline V gene, CDR1 is SGHNT and CDR2 is YENEEA. The CDR3 sequence is CASSPGGDTQYF. In DNA form, the CDR3 reads TGTGCCAGCAGCCCCGGAGGAGATACGCAGTATTTT.

This clone was found once. This chain uses TRBV19 with TRBJ2-3; 9 bases line up with TRBD2. Trimming cost V 5 bases and J 4 bases; bases outside gene matches: 7. Germline lookup yields CDR1 LNHDA and CDR2 SQIVND (reference sequence). The CDR3 sequence is 15 residues long. CDR3 residues: CASSLTSGGADTQYF. Here the CDR3 DNA reads TGTGCCAGTAGTTTGACTAGCGGAGGGGCAGATACGCAGTATTTT.

This clone was observed a single time. The rearrangement joins TRBV10-3 to TRBJ2-1; TRBD1 matches at 8 bases. Trimming removed 3 bases from V and 0 bases from J; junction bases left unmatched: 13. The CDR3 sequence is 19 residues long. CDR1 and CDR2 (germline): ENHRY, SYGVKD. This CDR3 is CAISEGGQVTLSSYNEQFF. The CDR3 DNA follows: TGTGCCATCAGTGAAGGGGGACAGGTGACGCTTAGCTCCTACAATGAGCAGTTCTTC.

The count of this clone is one. The chain uses TRBV7-8 and TRBJ1-3; 9 nucleotides match TRBD1. This CDR3 region has 15 residues. Trimming at V came to 8 bases and at J to 1 base, leaving 6 bases not matched to a gene. Per the germline V gene, CDR1 is SGHVS and CDR2 is FQNEAQ. CDR3: CASRRDRVSGNTIYF. CDR3 DNA: TGTGCCAGCCGCCGGGACAGGGTGTCTGGAAACACCATATATTTT.

The chain couples TRBV20-1 to TRBJ2-7; D may be TRBD1 (6 bases). Germline V CDR1 and CDR2: DFQATT, SNEGSKA (reference sequence). This CDR3 is 11 amino acids long. Deletions cut 8 bases from V and 6 bases from J, with 14 bases between. CDR3 in DNA: TGCAGTCGGAGCAGGGGTTTCGAGCAGTACTTC. Translation gives CSRSRGFEQYF.

CDR3 nucleotides: TGTGCCAGCAGTTACGGGCGGGAGGGCCGTGAGCAGTTCTTC. Amino acids: CASSYGREGREQFF. J is TRBJ2-1 and V is TRBV6-5, with 9 positions matching TRBD2. The CDR3 is 14 residues long. The germline gives CDR1 MNHEY, CDR2 SVGAGI. Trimming at V came to 2 bases and at J to 9 bases, leaving 5 bases not matched to a gene.

The chain combines TRBV19 with TRBJ1-1, with D unclear. This CDR3 contains 13 residues. Germline lookup yields CDR1 LNHDA and CDR2 SQIVND (reference sequence). V gave up 3 bases and J gave up 7 bases, with 12 bases separating them. The CDR3 DNA is TGTGCCAGTAGTATGGTAAGTGGGAGTGAAGCTTTCTTT. Its protein product is CASSMVSGSEAFF.

This clone was observed a single time. V gene TRBV10-3 combines with J gene TRBJ2-2; D is unresolved. V was pared by 5 bases and J by 0 bases, with 4 bases between. This CDR3 has 13 amino acids. Germline CDR1 and CDR2: ENHRY and SYGVKD. In DNA form, the CDR3 reads TGTGCCATCAGTACCTCGAACACCGGGGAGCTGTTTTTT. Protein sequence: CAISTSNTGELFF.

Here the CDR3 DNA reads TGCGCCAGCAGAACAGAGAGCTCCTACGAGCAGTACTTC. It specifies CASRTESSYEQYF. The chain combines TRBV5-1 with TRBJ2-7; the D is unclear. The CDR3 contains 13 residues. Germline assignment: CDR1 SGHRS and CDR2 YFSETQ. V was trimmed by 5 bases and J by 0 bases, leaving 9 bases between them. The whole variable domain, remainder taken from reference TRBV5-1 and TRBJ2-7, is KAGVTQTPRYLIKTRGQQVTLSCSPISGHRSVSWYQQTPGQGLQFLFEYFSETQRNKGNFPGRFSGRQFSNSRSEMNVSTLELGDSALYLCASRTESSYEQYFGPGTRLTVT.

V usage is TRBV28 and J usage is TRBJ1-2; TRBD1 might be the D (6 bases). Between the trimmed V and J ends, which lost 8 bases and 1 base, there was a span of 11 bases. CDR3 length: 13 residues. CDR1 and CDR2 (germline): MDHEN, SYDVKM. CDR3 in DNA: TGTGCCAGCCCGGGACACGATAACTATGGCTACACCTTC. Amino acid sequence: CASPGHDNYGYTF.

The rearrangement joins TRBV6-6 to TRBJ2-7, with D perhaps matching TRBD1 (7 bases). The CDR3 is 15 residues long. Germline CDR1 reads MNHNY; CDR2 reads SVGAGI (reference sequence). The V end was cut by 5 bases, the J end by 0 bases, with 14 bases between. CDR3 DNA: TGTGCCAGCAGTGCACAGGGGCGGGGCTCCTACGAGCAGTACTTC. Translation gives CASSAQGRGSYEQYF.